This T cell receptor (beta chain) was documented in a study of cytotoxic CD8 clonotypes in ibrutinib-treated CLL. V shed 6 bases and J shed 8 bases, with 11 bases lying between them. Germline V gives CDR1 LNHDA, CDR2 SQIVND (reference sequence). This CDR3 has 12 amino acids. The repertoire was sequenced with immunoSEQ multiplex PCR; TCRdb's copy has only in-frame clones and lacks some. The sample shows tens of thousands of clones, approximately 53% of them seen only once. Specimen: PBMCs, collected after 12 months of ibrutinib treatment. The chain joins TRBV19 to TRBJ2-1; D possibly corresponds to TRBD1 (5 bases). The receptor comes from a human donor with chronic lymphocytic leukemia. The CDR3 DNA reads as TGTGCCAGTAGGACAAGGGGCGATGAGCAGTTCTTC. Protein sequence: CASRTRGDEQFF.